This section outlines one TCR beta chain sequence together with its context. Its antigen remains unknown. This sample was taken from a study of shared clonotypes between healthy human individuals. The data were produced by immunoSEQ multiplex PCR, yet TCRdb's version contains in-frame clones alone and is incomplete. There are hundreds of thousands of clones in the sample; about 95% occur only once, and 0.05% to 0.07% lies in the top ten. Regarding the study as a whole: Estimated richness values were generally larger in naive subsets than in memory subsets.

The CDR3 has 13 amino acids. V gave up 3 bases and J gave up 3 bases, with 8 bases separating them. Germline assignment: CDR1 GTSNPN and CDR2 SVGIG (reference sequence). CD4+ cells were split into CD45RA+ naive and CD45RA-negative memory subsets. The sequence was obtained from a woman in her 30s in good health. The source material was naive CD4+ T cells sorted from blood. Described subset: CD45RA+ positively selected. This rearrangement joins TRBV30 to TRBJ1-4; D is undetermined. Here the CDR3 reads CAWRNSPNEKLFF. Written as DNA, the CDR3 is TGTGCCTGGAGGAATTCGCCTAATGAAAAACTGTTTTTT.